These 5 T cell receptor beta chains came from one sample sequenced in a study of T cell changes during pregnancy in multiple sclerosis. TCRdb's table, derived via immunoSEQ multiplex PCR, lists solely in-frame clones and lacks some. The sample lists tens of thousands of clones; roughly 92% were seen once. This specimen was peripheral blood, taken in the third trimester of pregnancy. The receptors stem from a female donor with multiple sclerosis, enrolled in a pregnancy study.

This chain connects TRBV19 to TRBJ1-2; no firm D call. Germline lookup yields CDR1 LNHDA and CDR2 SQIVND (reference sequence). Trimming shortened V by 5 bases and J by 0 bases, and 10 bases separated the two germline ends. The CDR3 covers 14 residues. CDR3 loop: CASSSEAANYGYTF. The CDR3 region has the DNA TGTGCCAGTAGTTCAGAGGCCGCTAACTATGGCTACACCTTC.

This clone was picked up one time. The V call is TRBV7-9, the J call TRBJ2-3; possibly TRBD2 for D (6 bases). V was shortened by 4 bases and J by 3 bases, with 14 bases between the two germline ends. The CDR3 totals 15 residues. Germline V gene data show CDR1 as SEHNR and CDR2 as FQNEAQ (reference sequence). CDR3: CASSWRGLETDTQYF. CDR3 bases: TGTGCCAGCAGCTGGCGGGGACTTGAAACAGATACGCAGTATTTT. The variable domain in full, with the rest retrieved from reference TRBV7-9 and TRBJ2-3, is DTGVSQNPRHKITKRGQNVTFRCDPISEHNRLYWYRQTLGQGPEFLTYFQNEAQLEKSRLLSDRFSAERPKGSFSTLEIQRTEQGDSAMYLCASSWRGLETDTQYFGPGTRLTVL.

The J gene is TRBJ2-1, the V gene TRBV4-3, with TRBD2 identical over 13 bases. The germline CDR1 and CDR2 sequences are LGHNA and YSLEER. The V segment lost 4 bases and the J segment 2 bases; nucleotides outside the gene matches: 5. CDR3 length: 17 residues. The CDR3 sequence is CASSPLTSGRAYNEQFF. CDR3 sequence (DNA): TGCGCCAGCAGCCCCCTAACTAGCGGGAGGGCCTACAATGAGCAGTTCTTC.

This chain connects TRBV9 to TRBJ2-1; 11 nucleotides match TRBD1. The CDR3 is made up of 14 amino acids. J gave up 9 bases and V 2 bases, and 4 bases lay outside the gene matches. Germline V lookup: CDR1 SGDLS, CDR2 YYNGEE. In DNA form, the CDR3 reads TGTGCCAGCAGCGTTCCGGGACAGGGGGTTGAGCAGTTCTTC. Amino acids: CASSVPGQGVEQFF.

This chain joins TRBV9 and TRBJ2-3; the D is unclear. This CDR3 region has 16 residues. V gave up 1 base and J gave up 3 bases, with 15 bases separating them. Germline V CDR1 and CDR2: SGDLS, YYNGEE. CDR3 amino acids: CASSVSNSRLTDTQYF. In DNA, the CDR3 is TGTGCCAGCAGCGTATCAAACTCAAGATTAACAGATACGCAGTATTTT. The variable domain in full, completed from reference TRBV9 and TRBJ2-3, reads DSGVTQTPKHLITATGQRVTLRCSPRSGDLSVYWYQQSLDQGLQFLIQYYNGEERAKGNILERFSAQQFPDLHSELNLSSLELGDSALYFCASSVSNSRLTDTQYFGPGTRLTVL.